Presented here are 10 T cell receptor beta chains from one specimen sequenced in a study of shared clonotypes between healthy human individuals. Sequencing was performed with immunoSEQ multiplex PCR; in TCRdb, only in-frame clones are kept and a portion is missing. The sample includes millions of clones, 90% to 95% of them seen just once. What was sequenced was naive CD4+ T cells sorted from blood. This sample's subset: CD45RA+ positively selected. These receptors came from a man younger than 35 in good health.

On this clone itself: The sample holds other DNA sequences that translate to the same CDR3. This chain connects TRBV7-9 to TRBJ1-6, with TRBD1 identical over 9 bases. Germline values: CDR1 SEHNR, CDR2 FQNEAQ (reference sequence). The J segment lost 6 bases and the V segment lost 1 base, leaving 1 base of the junction unmatched. CDR3 length: 15 amino acids. As DNA, the CDR3 is TGTGCCAGCAGCTTAGGGACAGGGGTTAATTCACCCCTCCACTTT. It is translated as CASSLGTGVNSPLHF. Complete variable domain (other parts from reference TRBV7-9 and TRBJ1-6): DTGVSQNPRHKITKRGQNVTFRCDPISEHNRLYWYRQTLGQGPEFLTYFQNEAQLEKSRLLSDRFSAERPKGSFSTLEIQRTEQGDSAMYLCASSLGTGVNSPLHFGNGTRLTVT.

The rearrangement uses TRBV10-3 and TRBJ2-5; D gene unclear. CDR3 length: 14 residues. V was cut by 6 bases and J by 0 bases, with 11 bases left in between. The germline V gene has CDR1 ENHRY and CDR2 SYGVKD. This CDR3 reads CAIRSDKYQETQYF. In nucleotides, the CDR3 is TGTGCCATCAGATCTGACAAGTACCAAGAGACCCAGTACTTC.

The chain has TRBV6-4 and TRBJ2-7; the D is unclear. This CDR3 is 11 amino acids long. The germline V gene has CDR1 MRHNA and CDR2 SNTAGT. V was pared by 6 bases and J by 7 bases, with 10 bases between. CDR3 bases: TGTGCCAGCAGCGCCGCTTGGGAGCAGTACTTC. Amino acid sequence: CASSAAWEQYF.

This clone has more than one count but fewer than ten. J is TRBJ2-7 and V is TRBV11-3; no clear D gene. The CDR3 contains 16 residues. Germline CDR1 and CDR2: SGHNT and YENEEA. Between the trimmed V and J ends, which lost 1 base and 4 bases, there was a span of 17 bases. CDR3 region: CASSLGSGYGVYEQYF. CDR3 sequence (DNA): TGTGCCAGCAGCTTAGGTTCGGGTTATGGGGTGTACGAGCAGTACTTC.

The J gene is TRBJ2-5, the V gene TRBV28; D possibly corresponds to TRBD2 (6 bases). Per the germline V gene, CDR1 is MDHEN and CDR2 is SYDVKM. The CDR3 has 15 amino acids. V was clipped by 2 bases and J by 7 bases, with 17 bases between them. CDR3 in DNA: TGTGCCAGCAGTTTACACGGACAATCGGAGGGGACCCAGTACTTC. Encoded protein: CASSLHGQSEGTQYF.

The chain couples TRBV6-6 to TRBJ1-4; 8 bases fit TRBD1. The germline V gene encodes CDR1 MNHNY and CDR2 SVGAGI (reference sequence). This CDR3 comprises 12 residues. Trimming cost V 11 bases and J 7 bases; bases outside gene matches: 6. This CDR3 is CASRTGLEKLFF. The DNA of the CDR3 is TGTGCCTCACGGACAGGGCTTGAAAAACTGTTTTTT.

V gene TRBV7-2 combines with J gene TRBJ2-7; tentatively, D is TRBD1 or TRBD2 (6 bases each). The ends were cut back, 0 bases at V and 6 bases at J, with 18 bases in the middle. Looked up from germline, CDR1 is SGHTA and CDR2 is FQGNSA. This CDR3 has 16 residues. The CDR3 DNA follows: TGTGCCAGCAGCTTAGCGCTTACGACCCGGGGGCGCGAGCAGTACTTC. Its protein is CASSLALTTRGREQYF.

This clone was seen only once. The chain couples TRBV10-3 to TRBJ2-5; the match to TRBD2 covers 7 bases. The J call may be wrong; the DNA end is better matched by TRBJ2-7. This CDR3 has 18 residues. The V gene's germline CDR1 is ENHRY and CDR2 SYGVKD. The CDR3, as DNA: TGTGCCATCAGTGCATTGTCTAGCGGAGGCGGTCAAGCCTACGAGCAGTACTTC. Its protein is CAISALSSGGGQAYEQYF.

This chain connects TRBV30 to TRBJ2-7, with D perhaps matching TRBD2 (5 bases). The germline gives CDR1 GTSNPN, CDR2 SVGIG (reference sequence). V was cut by 2 bases and J by 3 bases, with 14 bases left in between. This CDR3 is 14 amino acids long. The CDR3 DNA reads TGTGCCTGGAGTCCCTGGTCTGGGAGCTACGAGCAGTACTTC. Amino acids: CAWSPWSGSYEQYF.

The V gene is TRBV28, the J gene TRBJ1-1, with 9 bases that match TRBD1. V trimming: 0 bases; J trimming: 7 bases; junction bases outside the gene matches: 3. The CDR3 is made up of 14 amino acids. The germline V gene has CDR1 MDHEN and CDR2 SYDVKM. This CDR3 is CASSLWGGQGEAFF. As DNA, the CDR3 is TGTGCCAGCAGTTTATGGGGGGGACAGGGTGAAGCTTTCTTT.